This T cell receptor beta chain is from a study of blood T cells in healthy people across ages. CDR1 is SGDLS and CDR2 is YYNGEE in the germline V gene. This CDR3 is 14 amino acids long. There are a few counts of this clonotype. Its antigen is not known. The junction and the germline gene differ at one end; a read error may be behind it. It was with a sample-barcoded 5' primer and a J-beta primer mix that a second PCR of roughly 7 to 12 cycles was run. TCRdb used MiXCR to reprocess the 5' RACE reads, holding one entry per CDR3 protein. The sample includes almost 300,000 distinct CDR3 sequences, roughly 26% of them seen just once. Study-wide findings and caveats: Reliance upon unsorted PBMCs precluded definitive naive versus antigen-experienced comparison.

This TCR derives from a woman aged 65 to 85 in good health. The chain combines TRBV9 with TRBJ2-1, with TRBD1 as a possible D gene (6 bases). With the DNA end fitting TRBJ2-7 better, the J assignment may be wrong. Sequencing input: blood. CDR3 in DNA: TGTGCCGGCAGCTACGGGACAACCACCTACGAGCAGTACTTC. Translation gives CAGSYGTTTYEQYF.